This TCR beta chain was documented in a study of identical twins. Germline V lookup: CDR1 MNHEY, CDR2 SVGAGI. The length of the CDR3 is 15 residues. V dropped 3 bases and J dropped 7 bases, with 13 bases sitting between them. TCRdb reprocessed the 5' RACE reads via MiXCR and lists one record per CDR3 protein. Counted here are 420,000 or so distinct CDR3 sequences, approximately 18% occurring once; the ten biggest clones make up about 12%. This clonotype was seen more than once but under ten times. V is TRBV6-5 and J is TRBJ1-6, with D perhaps matching TRBD1 (6 bases). The clonotype was recovered from a man in his fifties in good health. Sequenced input: naive T cells sorted from blood. CDR3 DNA sequence: TGTGCCAGCAGTTATGGGGGCCCCCAGAATTCACCCCTCCACTTT. Its translation is CASSYGGPQNSPLHF.